This T cell receptor beta chain was documented in a study of PD-1 blockade in classical Hodgkin lymphoma. General study results and limits: Sources of repertoire differences remain undefined, possibly disease activity or prior therapy. Unlike CD8+ TCR diversity, which did not rise significantly by C4D1, CD4+ TCR diversity did.

Germline CDR1 MGHRA, CDR2 YSYEKL. V lost 0 bases, J lost 4 bases, and 8 bases stayed unmatched. This CDR3 is 16 amino acids long. In the case of this clone: The antigen remains undetermined.

The time point is: cycle 4 day 1 (C4D1), after five to seven weeks of nivolumab. Each patient experienced a relapse that followed autologous stem cell transplantation, and brentuximab vedotin exposure varied. Researchers report purifying CD4+ T cells from thawed PBMCs by magnetic negative selection. Produced via immunoSEQ multiplex PCR; TCRdb's table is partial and in-frame only. This sample has roughly 35,000 clones, with approximately 90% found just once. Source: CD4+ T cells from blood, taken before the fourth cycle of nivolumab. The clonotype comes from a human donor with classical Hodgkin lymphoma. The chain carries TRBV4-1 and TRBJ1-1; 7 nucleotides line up with TRBD1. The CDR3 loop reads CASSQDRGLGSTEAFF. The CDR3 DNA sequence: TGCGCCAGCAGCCAAGATAGGGGGCTTGGGAGCACTGAAGCTTTCTTT.